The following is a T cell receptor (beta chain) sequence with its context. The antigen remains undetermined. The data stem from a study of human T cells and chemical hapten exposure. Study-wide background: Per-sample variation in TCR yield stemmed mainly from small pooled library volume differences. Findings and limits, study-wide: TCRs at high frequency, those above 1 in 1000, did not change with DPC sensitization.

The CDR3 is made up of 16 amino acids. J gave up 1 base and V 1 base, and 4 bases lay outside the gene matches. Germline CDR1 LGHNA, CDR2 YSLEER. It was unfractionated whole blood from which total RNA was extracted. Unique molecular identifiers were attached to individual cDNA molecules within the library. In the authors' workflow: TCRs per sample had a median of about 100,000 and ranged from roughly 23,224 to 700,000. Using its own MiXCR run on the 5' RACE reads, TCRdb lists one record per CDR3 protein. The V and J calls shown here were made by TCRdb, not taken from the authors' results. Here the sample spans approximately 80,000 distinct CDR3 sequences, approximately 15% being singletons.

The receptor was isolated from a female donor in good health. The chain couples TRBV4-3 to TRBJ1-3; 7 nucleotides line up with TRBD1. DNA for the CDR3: TGCGCCAGCAGCCAAGTCCGGACAGGATCTGGAAACACCATATATTTT. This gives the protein CASSQVRTGSGNTIYF.